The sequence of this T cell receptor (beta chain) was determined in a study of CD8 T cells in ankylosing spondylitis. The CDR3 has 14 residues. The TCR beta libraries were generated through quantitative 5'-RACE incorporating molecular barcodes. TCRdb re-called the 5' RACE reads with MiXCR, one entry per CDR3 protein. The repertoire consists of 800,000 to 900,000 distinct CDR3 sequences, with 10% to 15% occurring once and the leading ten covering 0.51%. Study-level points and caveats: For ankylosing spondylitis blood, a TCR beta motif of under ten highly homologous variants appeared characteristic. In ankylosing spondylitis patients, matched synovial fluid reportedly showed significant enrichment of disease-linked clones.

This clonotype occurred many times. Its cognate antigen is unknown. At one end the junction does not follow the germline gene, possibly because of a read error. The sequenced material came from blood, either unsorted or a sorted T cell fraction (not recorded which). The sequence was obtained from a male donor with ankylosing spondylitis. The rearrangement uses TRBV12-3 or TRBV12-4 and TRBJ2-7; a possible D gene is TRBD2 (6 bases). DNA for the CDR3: TGTGCCAGCAGTTTAGGGAGGGCGCCACAGGTATGGGACTTC. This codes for CASSLGRAPQVWDF.